These T cell receptor beta chains were read from a single sample in a study of ipilimumab plus nivolumab after autologous stem cell transplantation. Libraries were prepared by immunoSEQ multiplex PCR; TCRdb keeps only in-frame clonotypes and omits some of them. The sample consists of approximately 20,000 clones, 70% to 85% of them appearing once. The sample was PBMCs, taken in a trial of ipilimumab plus nivolumab as post-transplant consolidation. These receptors originate from a male donor with diffuse large B-cell lymphoma. The CDR3 runs from the conserved cysteine through the conserved F or W. Fields, in order: J gene, clone size, D gene, V gene, CDR3 protein, CDR3 DNA. The D gene is left open where the match is weak. Clone size is given for some rows only: seen once, a few or many times, or a class if the clone is expanded.

>TRBJ2-2|.|TRBD2|TRBV5-1
CASRPAGGNTGELFF
TGCGCCAGCAGGCCCGCGGGGGGAAACACCGGGGAGCTGTTTTTT
>TRBJ1-1|.|.|TRBV13
CASSRTGYEAFF
TGTGCCAGCAGCCGAACAGGATATGAAGCTTTCTTT
>TRBJ2-2|.|TRBD1|TRBV11-2
CASSLVPQGASTGELFF
TGTGCCAGCAGCTTAGTCCCACAGGGGGCGAGCACCGGGGAGCTGTTTTTT
>TRBJ2-2|few|.|TRBV29-1
CSVDAGRGTGELFF
TGCAGCGTTGACGCGGGGCGCGGAACCGGGGAGCTGTTTTTT
>TRBJ1-5|.|.|TRBV7-2
CASSFSGVSNQPQHF
TGTGCCAGCAGCTTTTCAGGGGTTAGCAATCAGCCCCAGCATTTT
>TRBJ1-2|few|.|TRBV5-1
CASSLVGTDGYTF
TGCGCCAGCAGCTTGGTTGGGACGGATGGCTACACCTTC
>TRBJ2-3|once|.|TRBV7-3
CASSRTGSADTQYF
TGTGCCAGCTCACGAACAGGGTCCGCAGATACGCAGTATTTT
>TRBJ1-5|.|.|TRBV7-2
CASSSYSNQPQHF
TGTGCCAGCAGCTCTTATAGCAATCAGCCCCAGCATTTT
>TRBJ1-2|.|.|TRBV5-6
CASSLTGTYGYTF
TGTGCCAGCAGCTTGACAGGTACTTATGGCTACACCTTC
>TRBJ2-2|.|TRBD1|TRBV7-3
CASSLRGGRTGELFF
TGTGCCAGCAGCTTACGAGGGGGCCGCACCGGGGAGCTGTTTTTT
>TRBJ1-2|.|TRBD1|TRBV2
CASDRDNYGYTF
TGTGCCAGCGACAGGGATAACTATGGCTACACCTTC
>TRBJ1-6|.|.|TRBV27
CASRPRDGSPLHF
TGTGCCAGCAGGCCGCGGGACGGCTCACCCCTCCACTTT
>TRBJ1-2|.|.|TRBV19
CASSMGDLGYTF
TGTGCCAGTAGTATGGGTGACCTTGGCTACACCTTC
>TRBJ2-1|.|TRBD2|TRBV7-9
CASSFSSGPEQFF
TGTGCCAGCAGCTTCTCTAGCGGGCCTGAGCAGTTCTTC
>TRBJ2-7|.|TRBD1|TRBV19
CASSIGQGSYEQYF
TGTGCCAGTAGTATCGGACAGGGAAGCTACGAGCAGTACTTC
>TRBJ1-5|once|TRBD1|TRBV2
CASGQGRNQPQHF
TGTGCCAGCGGACAGGGACGCAATCAGCCCCAGCATTTT
>TRBJ2-7|.|.|TRBV29-1
CSVGEQGRGVGQYF
TGCAGCGTTGGGGAACAGGGACGGGGGGTAGGGCAGTACTTC
>TRBJ1-5|.|.|TRBV30
CAWGVGGNQPQHF
TGTGCCTGGGGGGTAGGTGGGAATCAGCCCCAGCATTTT
>TRBJ2-1|.|.|TRBV11-2
CASSLGQDNEQFF
TGTGCCAGCAGCTTAGGACAGGACAATGAGCAGTTCTTC
>TRBJ2-7|medium-sized|.|TRBV6-5
CASSYSWGGGKGEQYF
TGTGCCAGCAGTTACAGCTGGGGTGGAGGGAAGGGGGAGCAGTACTTC
>TRBJ1-5|.|.|TRBV28
CATGQNNQPQHF
TGTGCCACCGGACAGAACAATCAGCCCCAGCATTTT
>TRBJ2-7|.|.|TRBV10-3
CAIRVGPRFEEQYF
TGTGCCATCAGGGTAGGGCCTAGGTTTGAGGAGCAGTACTTC
>TRBJ2-1|.|TRBD1|TRBV9
CASSMGTEREQFF
TGTGCCAGCAGCATGGGGACAGAGCGTGAGCAGTTCTTC
>TRBJ2-2|.|.|TRBV2
CASSETLGHGELFF
TGTGCCAGCAGTGAAACCCTCGGGCACGGGGAGCTGTTTTTT
>TRBJ2-7|.|.|TRBV5-6
CASTSTDRTRYEQYF
TGTGCCAGCACCTCAACTGACAGGACCCGCTACGAGCAGTACTTC
>TRBJ1-3|.|.|TRBV29-1
CSVEDLPYGNTIYF
TGCAGCGTTGAAGATCTCCCTTACGGAAACACCATATATTTT
>TRBJ2-7|few|.|TRBV18
CASSPGSSYEQYF
TGTGCCAGCTCACCAGGATCTTCCTACGAGCAGTACTTC
>TRBJ2-3|.|TRBD1|TRBV19
CASSIERRARGNTQYF
TGTGCCAGTAGTATAGAAAGGCGGGCCAGGGGGAATACGCAGTATTTT
>TRBJ2-1|.|TRBD2|TRBV15
CATSSRLADTYNEQFF
TGTGCCACCAGCAGCCGGCTAGCGGATACCTACAATGAGCAGTTCTTC
>TRBJ2-5|.|.|TRBV11-2
CASNRLLGEETQYF
TGTGCCAGCAACCGGTTGCTGGGAGAAGAGACCCAGTACTTC